The 23 T cell receptor beta chains below all came from one sample that was sequenced in a study of vaccination and CD4 T cells after COVID-19. Antigen specificity for these receptors is unknown. With the Oncomine TCR Beta short-read assay, DNA from cultured CD4+ T cells was sequenced. TCRdb called the PCR reads again in MiXCR, with one record for every CDR3 protein. The table lists 20,000 to 25,000 distinct CDR3 sequences, around 30% of them singletons. Time point given: late sampling 161 to 241 days after vaccination in three convalescent patients. Treatment defined: approximately nine-day PBMC culture with coronavirus spike peptide pools or control peptides (ViraFEST assay). Here the sequenced sample was CD4+ T cells from blood, cultured in vitro, taken about 7 months after SARS-CoV-2 vaccination. The receptors come from a human donor who had recovered from COVID-19.

This clonotype was recorded a few times. The rearrangement uses TRBV20-1 and TRBJ2-3; 8 bases match TRBD2. The germline CDR1 and CDR2 sequences are DFQATT and SNEGSKA (reference sequence). The CDR3 has 16 amino acids. Losses at the gene ends were 6 bases for V and 1 base for J; bases not matched to a gene: 12. The CDR3 loop is CSALSRREEGTDTQYF. In DNA form, the CDR3 reads TGCAGTGCGCTTTCTCGGCGGGAGGAGGGCACAGATACGCAGTATTTT.

The rearrangement uses TRBV20-1 and TRBJ1-1, with 7 bases fitting TRBD1. Germline V lookup: CDR1 DFQATT, CDR2 SNEGSKA (reference sequence). The CDR3 has 12 residues. With 6 bases clipped from V and 4 bases from J, the junction kept 5 bases outside the gene matches. The CDR3 DNA reads TGCAGTGCGAGTAAGGGGGCCACTGAAGCTTTCTTT. It is translated as CSASKGATEAFF.

This clonotype was seen only a few times. This chain uses TRBV20-1 with TRBJ2-7; 10 positions match TRBD2. CDR3 size: 15 residues. Losses at the gene ends were 4 bases for V and 4 bases for J; bases not matched to a gene: 10. CDR1 is DFQATT and CDR2 is SNEGSKA in the germline V gene (reference sequence). The CDR3 coding sequence is TGCAGTGCTAACCACCGATCTAGCGGGAGTTACGAGCAGTACTTC. It encodes CSANHRSSGSYEQYF.

Concerning this clonotype: A much larger clone sits a single nucleotide away, making a read error possible. The chain joins TRBV7-9 to TRBJ2-1; TRBD2 matches 11 bases. In germline, CDR1 is SEHNR, CDR2 FQNEAQ (reference sequence). The CDR3 spans 15 residues. The V gene end was trimmed by 8 bases and the J gene end by 8 bases; junction bases not matched to a gene: 11. The CDR3 DNA sequence: TGTGCCAGCGGCCCTCGAAATAGCGGGAGGGATGAGCAGTTCTTC. Translation gives CASGPRNSGRDEQFF.

The V call is TRBV20-1, the J call TRBJ2-3; 10 bases line up with TRBD1. Germline CDR1 DFQATT, CDR2 SNEGSKA (reference sequence). The CDR3 contains 15 residues. V gave up 6 bases and J gave up 5 bases; unmatched junction bases: 11. DNA for the CDR3: TGCAGTGCCAGGCCCCCGGGACAGGGGTTAGATACGCAGTATTTT. Translation gives CSARPPGQGLDTQYF.

CDR3 region: CASSISMTDSYYEQYF. CDR3 DNA: TGTGCCAGTAGTATCTCGATGACCGATAGCTACTACGAGCAGTACTTC. V gene TRBV19 combines with J gene TRBJ2-7; the D is unclear. This CDR3 has 16 amino acids. V dropped 3 bases and J dropped 3 bases, with 18 bases sitting between them. Germline V gene data show CDR1 as LNHDA and CDR2 as SQIVND (reference sequence).

The chain uses TRBV7-2 and TRBJ1-5; 10 bases line up with TRBD1. Germline trimming cut 3 bases from V and 0 bases from J; bases unmatched to any gene: 8. CDR3 length: 18 amino acids. Germline lookup yields CDR1 SGHTA and CDR2 FQGNSA. The DNA for the CDR3 is TGTGCCAGCAGCTTCTTCCCGGGACAGGGGCTTAGCAATCAGCCCCAGCATTTT. It yields the protein CASSFFPGQGLSNQPQHF.

Remarks on this clonotype: This CDR3 fails to terminate in the conserved phenylalanine or tryptophan, so it likely reflects a read error. The chain joins TRBV2 to TRBJ1-2; 7 nucleotides line up with TRBD1. The V gene end was trimmed by 4 bases and the J gene end by 1 base; junction bases not matched to a gene: 3. Germline loops: CDR1 SNHLY, CDR2 FYNNEI. The CDR3 length is 14 residues. The CDR3 DNA follows: TGTGCCAGCAGTGTACAGGGGCATAACTATGGCTACACCTCC. Protein product: CASSVQGHNYGYTS.

This clonotype has a handful of counts. The chain couples TRBV20-1 to TRBJ2-7, with 7 bases aligning to TRBD2. The length of the CDR3 is 16 residues. Germline loops: CDR1 DFQATT, CDR2 SNEGSKA (reference sequence). Trimming removed 0 bases from V and 4 bases from J; junction bases left unmatched: 12. CDR3 coding DNA: TGCAGTGCTAGAGATGTGCGGGAGAGTGGAACTTACGAGCAGTACTTC. Its protein is CSARDVRESGTYEQYF.

This clonotype turned up a few times. The chain recombines TRBV6-5 with TRBJ2-5, with a weak D call TRBD2 (5 bases). The length of the CDR3 is 13 residues. The germline gives CDR1 MNHEY, CDR2 SVGAGI. V dropped 2 bases and J dropped 5 bases, with 9 bases sitting between them. The CDR3: CASSYGRRETQYF. The CDR3 nucleotides read TGTGCCAGCAGTTACGGCCGGAGGGAGACCCAGTACTTC.

This chain uses TRBV29-1 with TRBJ2-7, with TRBD2 matching over 10 bases. Germline CDR1 SQVTM, CDR2 ANQGSEA. The length of the CDR3 is 15 residues. V was clipped by 1 base and J by 3 bases; unmatched bases: 6. Here the CDR3 DNA reads TGCAGCGTTGAAGGCACTAGCGGGGTAAACTACGAGCAGTACTTC. This encodes CSVEGTSGVNYEQYF.

The chain's CDR3 is CASSINRQGPDTEAFF. The CDR3 DNA reads as TGTGCCAGTAGTATCAACCGACAGGGGCCAGACACTGAAGCTTTCTTT. The chain links TRBV19 to TRBJ1-1, with TRBD1 matching 8 bases. Trimming cost V 3 bases and J 3 bases; bases outside gene matches: 9. Germline values: CDR1 LNHDA, CDR2 SQIVND (reference sequence). This CDR3 spans 16 amino acids.

This clonotype is categorized as medium-sized (0.01 to 0.1%). The chain couples TRBV6-1 to TRBJ2-7, with 10 bases aligning to TRBD1. Germline assignment: CDR1 MNHNS and CDR2 SASEGT. The CDR3 is 15 residues long. The V gene end was trimmed by 1 base and the J gene end by 2 bases; junction bases not matched to a gene: 2. CDR3 sequence: CASSEEGTGAYEQYF. The CDR3 nucleotides read TGTGCCAGCAGTGAAGAGGGGACAGGGGCCTACGAGCAGTACTTC.

This clonotype was seen a handful of times. Here the CDR3 reads CASSELGPGLGAYEQYF. The CDR3 DNA is TGTGCCAGCAGTGAATTGGGGCCTGGACTGGGGGCCTACGAGCAGTACTTC. The J gene is TRBJ2-7, the V gene TRBV6-1; D might be TRBD1 or TRBD2, each matching 5 bases. The germline gives CDR1 MNHNS, CDR2 SASEGT. The germline V and J ends were trimmed by 2 bases and 2 bases, with 19 bases remaining between them. The CDR3 spans 17 residues.

The genes are TRBV7-9 and TRBJ2-7; TRBD1 agrees at 10 bases. The CDR3 covers 15 residues. Germline CDR1 is SEHNR and CDR2 is FQNEAQ (reference sequence). V trimming: 5 bases; J trimming: 4 bases; junction bases outside the gene matches: 8. In DNA, the CDR3 is TGTGCCAGCAGCGACGTACCGGGACAGGGGTACGAGCAGTACTTC. Translated: CASSDVPGQGYEQYF.

V is TRBV7-3 and J is TRBJ2-1; tentatively, D is TRBD1 or TRBD2 (5 bases each). The CDR3 runs 15 residues. Germline CDR1 is SGHTA and CDR2 is FQGTGA. Trimming took 3 bases from V and 0 from J, leaving 9 bases between them. DNA for the CDR3: TGTGCCAGCAGCTTGGGACCACGCTCCTACAATGAGCAGTTCTTC. Protein: CASSLGPRSYNEQFF.

This clonotype was found a few times. This rearrangement joins TRBV6-1 to TRBJ2-5; D not certain. V was pared by 4 bases and J by 5 bases, with 11 bases between. Germline-derived CDR1 and CDR2 are MNHNS and SASEGT. The length of the CDR3 is 13 residues. CDR3 sequence: CASSVGQLETQYF. Here the CDR3 DNA reads TGTGCCAGCAGTGTTGGGCAGCTGGAGACCCAGTACTTC.

This clonotype was counted ten times or more. The chain recombines TRBV7-3 with TRBJ2-5; D gene unclear. Germline CDR1 is SGHTA and CDR2 is FQGTGA. V was shortened by 4 bases and J by 5 bases, with 11 bases between the two germline ends. The CDR3 is 13 amino acids. CDR3 loop: CASSSRTEETQYF. The CDR3 coding sequence is TGTGCCAGCAGCTCTCGGACCGAGGAGACCCAGTACTTC.

The V call is TRBV18, the J call TRBJ2-7; D is ambiguous. Trimming stripped 0 bases from V and 1 base from J, with 7 bases between. This CDR3 contains 14 residues. The germline V gene has CDR1 KGHSH and CDR2 LQKENI. The CDR3 sequence: CASSPPGNSYEQYF. For the CDR3, the DNA is TGTGCCAGCTCACCACCGGGTAATTCCTACGAGCAGTACTTC.

The chain recombines TRBV6-1 with TRBJ1-2; D not resolved. The V and J ends lost 4 bases and 2 bases respectively, with 8 bases between them. This CDR3 spans 13 amino acids. From germline, CDR1 is MNHNS and CDR2 SASEGT. The CDR3 nucleotides are TGTGCCAGCAGTGGTACAGTGAACTATGGCTACACCTTC. Protein sequence: CASSGTVNYGYTF.

This clonotype ranks as medium-sized (0.01 to 0.1%). J is TRBJ2-1 and V is TRBV7-3; D could derive from TRBD1 or TRBD2 (5 bases each). CDR3 length: 15 residues. V lost 4 bases and J 6 bases, leaving 16 bases between the germline ends. The germline gives CDR1 SGHTA, CDR2 FQGTGA. This CDR3 is CASSSGPEGTNEQFF. The DNA of the CDR3 is TGTGCCAGCAGCTCGGGACCAGAGGGAACCAATGAGCAGTTCTTC.

This chain joins TRBV10-3 and TRBJ1-5, with D hard to call. CDR1 and CDR2 (germline): ENHRY, SYGVKD. This CDR3 is 14 amino acids long. V was pared by 5 bases and J by 4 bases, with 12 bases between. The CDR3 DNA follows: TGTGCCATCAGTTCTGGCGGAGGGAATCAGCCCCAGCATTTT. As protein: CAISSGGGNQPQHF.

This clonotype was seen only a few times. The chain links TRBV18 to TRBJ2-7; no clear D gene. The CDR3 covers 14 residues. With 0 bases removed from V and 0 bases from J, the gap between germline ends came to 6 bases. The germline CDR1 and CDR2 sequences are KGHSH and LQKENI. The CDR3 DNA reads TGTGCCAGCTCACCACCGGCGAACTCCTACGAGCAGTACTTC. This translates into CASSPPANSYEQYF.